This T cell receptor beta chain derives from a study of shared clonotypes between healthy human individuals. Trimming removed 4 bases at V and 4 bases at J, with 10 bases between. Germline values: CDR1 SGHNT, CDR2 YYREEE (reference sequence). There are 13 residues in the CDR3. Using immunoSEQ multiplex PCR, the repertoire was profiled, and TCRdb retains in-frame clones only, with some absent. The sample holds around 180,000 clones; about 93% are singletons and the top ten take 0.067%. This clone has just one count. The sequenced material came from naive CD4+ T cells sorted from blood. Subset defined: CD45RA+ positively selected. V and J are TRBV5-4 and TRBJ2-3; either TRBD1 or TRBD2 may supply D (5 bases each). The TCR sequence derives from a young woman in good health. The CDR3 loop reads CASSRDPADTQYF. CDR3 DNA sequence: TGTGCCAGCAGCCGGGACCCGGCAGATACGCAGTATTTT.